Included here is one T cell receptor beta chain sequence, with context. What it recognizes is unknown. The entry originates in a study of cytomegalovirus exposure and HLA in healthy donors. 60 Vbeta and 13 Jbeta primers were used in PCR. Libraries were prepared by immunoSEQ multiplex PCR; TCRdb keeps only in-frame clonotypes and omits some of them. The data hold 83,000 or so clones, with 70% to 80% observed a single time. Notes on the study in general: Some public TCRs appeared in many individuals, while most sequences were rare. Later on, an analysis showed TCR association rates differing by HLA locus, with DRB1 the most and HLA-C the fewest. Immune exposure was documented only through CMV serostatus.

Germline CDR1 reads SNHLY; CDR2 reads FYNNEI. This CDR3 contains 13 residues. V gave up 11 bases and J gave up 3 bases; unmatched junction bases: 9. The specimen was PBMCs. The receptor was isolated from a woman between 40 and 50 years old in good health and CMV-seropositive. The chain combines TRBV2 with TRBJ1-1, with 7 bases lining up with TRBD1. The CDR3 DNA sequence: TGTGCCGTTCTCTACAGGGGACACACTGAAGCTTTCTTT. Residues: CAVLYRGHTEAFF. Supplemented by reference TRBV2 and TRBJ1-1, the full variable domain reads EPEVTQTPSHQVTQMGQEVILRCVPISNHLYFYWYRQILGQKVEFLVSFYNNEISEKSEIFDDQFSVERPDGSNFTLKIRSTKLEDSAMYFCAVLYRGHTEAFFGQGTRLTVV.